These T cell receptor beta chains were read from a single sample in a study of cytotoxic CD8 clonotypes in ibrutinib-treated CLL. Using immunoSEQ multiplex PCR, the repertoire was profiled, and TCRdb retains in-frame clones only, with some absent. Of roughly 220,000 clones listed, roughly three quarters were seen once; the top ten hold approximately 6.3%. Sequences were derived from PBMCs, sampled after 12 months of ibrutinib treatment. Receptors originate from a human donor with chronic lymphocytic leukemia. Both conserved end residues are part of each CDR3. Fields, in order: clone size, D gene, J gene, V gene, CDR3 DNA, CDR3 protein. A D gene is named only where the DNA matches it firmly. Not every row has a clone size; where given, it reads once, few, many or a size class.

size: -; D: TRBD2; J: TRBJ2-3; V: TRBV5-1; DNA: TGCGCCAGCAGCTTGGCGACAGCGGGGGGCACAGATACGCAGTATTTT; CDR3: CASSLATAGGTDTQYF
size: -; D: -; J: TRBJ2-7; V: TRBV7-2; DNA: TGTGCCAGCAGCTTAGGCGGGAAGTACGAGCAGTACTTC; CDR3: CASSLGGKYEQYF
size: -; D: TRBD2; J: TRBJ2-7; V: TRBV2; DNA: TGTGCCAGCAAGACTAGCGGGGGGAATACCTACGAGCAGTACTTC; CDR3: CASKTSGGNTYEQYF
size: -; D: -; J: TRBJ2-6; V: TRBV7-9; DNA: TGTGCCCCTAACGAGGCGGAAGGACGGCCAAGCTCTGGGGCCAACGTCCTGACTTTC; CDR3: CAPNEAEGRPSSGANVLTF
size: -; D: -; J: TRBJ1-2; V: TRBV9; DNA: TGTGCCAGCAGCACTGACTATAACTATGGCTACACCTTC; CDR3: CASSTDYNYGYTF
size: -; D: -; J: TRBJ1-1; V: TRBV30; DNA: TGTGCCTGGAGTGTGGGCCTAGGGAACACTGAAGCTTTCTTT; CDR3: CAWSVGLGNTEAFF
size: -; D: TRBD1; J: TRBJ2-5; V: TRBV30; DNA: TGTGCCTGGAGCAGGGACAGGGGGAGGGAGACCCAGTACTTC; CDR3: CAWSRDRGRETQYF
size: -; D: TRBD1; J: TRBJ2-5; V: TRBV7-9; DNA: TGTGCCAGCAGCTTTGCGACAGGGGGCGGGGAGACCCAGTACTTC; CDR3: CASSFATGGGETQYF
size: -; D: -; J: TRBJ2-1; V: TRBV19; DNA: TGTGCCAGTAGTGCCCACACCGGGTCCCAACACAATGAGCAGTTCTTC; CDR3: CASSAHTGSQHNEQFF
size: -; D: -; J: TRBJ1-3; V: TRBV9; DNA: TGTGCCAGCAGCGTAAGGCCAGCCTCTGGAAACACCATATATTTT; CDR3: CASSVRPASGNTIYF
size: few; D: -; J: TRBJ2-7; V: TRBV21-1; DNA: TGTGCCAGCAGCAAAACAGGGTCCTACGAGCAGTACTTC; CDR3: CASSKTGSYEQYF
size: once; D: -; J: TRBJ2-7; V: TRBV19; DNA: TGTGCCAGTAGTACGGGGCCAACTCACTCCTACGAGCAGTACTTC; CDR3: CASSTGPTHSYEQYF
size: -; D: TRBD2; J: TRBJ2-5; V: TRBV18; DNA: TGTGCCAGCTCACCAAAACAGACCGGGGGGAGTGGGAAAGAGACCCAGTACTTC; CDR3: CASSPKQTGGSGKETQYF
size: once; D: TRBD2; J: TRBJ2-7; V: TRBV29-1; DNA: TGCAGCGTTGAATGGGTAGCGGGAGCCTACGAGCAGTACTTC; CDR3: CSVEWVAGAYEQYF
size: -; D: -; J: TRBJ1-2; V: TRBV14; DNA: TGTGCCAGCAGCCAGAGTGGGGCGAGAGCTAAGGGCTACACCTTC; CDR3: CASSQSGARAKGYTF
size: -; D: -; J: TRBJ2-3; V: TRBV30; DNA: TGTGCCTGGAGTACCGCACTCGCGGGTACGCAGTATTTT; CDR3: CAWSTALAGTQYF
size: -; D: -; J: TRBJ2-7; V: TRBV6-6; DNA: TGTGCCAGCTCCCTGGGGGAGGCGGGCCGTAAGTACTTC; CDR3: CASSLGEAGRKYF
size: once; D: -; J: TRBJ2-3; V: TRBV18; DNA: TGTGCCAGCTCACCTACCTGGACTGACCCTAGCACAGATACGCAGTATTTT; CDR3: CASSPTWTDPSTDTQYF
size: -; D: -; J: TRBJ1-2; V: TRBV7-2; DNA: TGTGCCAGCAGCTTAGCTACGAGTAACTATGGCTACACCTTC; CDR3: CASSLATSNYGYTF
size: once; D: -; J: TRBJ1-2; V: TRBV10-1; DNA: TGCGCCAGCAGTCCCGGACTGACCTATGGCTACACCTTC; CDR3: CASSPGLTYGYTF
size: -; D: -; J: TRBJ2-7; V: TRBV4-2; DNA: TGTGCCAGCAGCCAAGCGGCGGGGACCGCCTACGAGCAGTACTTC; CDR3: CASSQAAGTAYEQYF
size: -; D: -; J: TRBJ1-1; V: TRBV5-4; DNA: TGTGCCAGCAGCTTAGTCGGGGGCCCTAACACTGAAGCTTTCTTT; CDR3: CASSLVGGPNTEAFF
size: -; D: TRBD2; J: TRBJ2-3; V: TRBV4-1; DNA: TGCGCCAGCAGCCAAGACTTGAGACTAGCGGGAGGGAACACAGATACGCAGTATTTT; CDR3: CASSQDLRLAGGNTDTQYF
size: -; D: -; J: TRBJ1-2; V: TRBV5-1; DNA: TGCGCCAGCAGCGCAGGACTGCCTGGCTACACCTTC; CDR3: CASSAGLPGYTF
size: -; D: -; J: TRBJ2-3; V: TRBV5-4; DNA: TGTGCCAGCAGCTCGGGGGGCCAGGTTTCAGATACGCAGTATTTT; CDR3: CASSSGGQVSDTQYF
size: -; D: -; J: TRBJ2-3; V: TRBV6-5; DNA: TGTGCCAGCAGTTACTCAGGCTTGACAGATACGCAGTATTTT; CDR3: CASSYSGLTDTQYF
size: -; D: -; J: TRBJ2-5; V: TRBV11-2; DNA: TGTGCCAGCAGTCCCACAGGGAGACAAGAGACCCAGTACTTC; CDR3: CASSPTGRQETQYF
size: -; D: TRBD1; J: TRBJ1-3; V: TRBV6-5; DNA: TGTGCCAGCAGTTACTCGGACAGGTCATCTGGAAACACCATATATTTT; CDR3: CASSYSDRSSGNTIYF
size: -; D: -; J: TRBJ2-3; V: TRBV7-2; DNA: TGTGCCAGCAGCTTAGCGCGGGTCTCCCTGGGGGATACGCAGTATTTT; CDR3: CASSLARVSLGDTQYF
size: few; D: -; J: TRBJ2-7; V: TRBV27; DNA: TGTGCCAGCAGTTTAACGGGCGAGCAGTACTTC; CDR3: CASSLTGEQYF
size: -; D: -; J: TRBJ2-3; V: TRBV15; DNA: TGTGCCACCAGCACCACTAGCACAGATACGCAGTATTTT; CDR3: CATSTTSTDTQYF
size: few; D: -; J: TRBJ1-5; V: TRBV18; DNA: TGTGCCAGCTCACCCGAAGTTAATCAGCCCCAGCATTTT; CDR3: CASSPEVNQPQHF